These T cell receptor beta chains were read from a single sample in a study of cytomegalovirus exposure and HLA in healthy donors. Assay: immunoSEQ multiplex PCR; the TCRdb copy retains only in-frame clones and omits some. This table has roughly 170,000 clones, 80% to 90% appearing once. The sequenced sample was PBMCs. These receptors were obtained from a girl aged 2 to 10 in good health and CMV-seropositive. Each CDR3 is given with its conserved first and last residue. Fields, in order: V gene, CDR3 protein.

>TRBV11-3
CASSSAGNSYEQYF
>TRBV6-6
CASSLRGGGYTF
>TRBV7-2
CASSRGPNEKLFF
>TRBV19
CASSPDRGGSYEQYF
>TRBV2
CASSDGLAAGNTIYF
>TRBV5-4
CASSEGTGRRNEQFF
>TRBV7-9
CASSPPSGSSYNEQFF
>TRBV6-1
CASSDQVLGGYTF
>TRBV11-2
CASSFRGETQYF
>TRBV25-1
CASSDENTRAQYF
>TRBV5-6
CASSYRQTGGSGQETQYF
>TRBV29-1
CSVGRGRGQPQHF
>TRBV6-5
CASSPVAAEQYF
>TRBV11-3
CASSFLPDTQYF
>TRBV5-1
CASSARTGGAGTEAFF
>TRBV5-1
CASSRDRTNTEAFF
>TRBV4-1
CASSHPGQVLEQYF
>TRBV6-1
CASSESLAASYNEQFF
>TRBV4-1
CASSHPPGLAGGETQYF
>TRBV9
CASSVAGNNGYTF
>TRBV18
CASSPSVTGANVLTF
>TRBV7-9
CASSLDGGLVNTEAFF
>TRBV4-1
CASRSGLAGGAYNEQFF
>TRBV28
CASSPPGGRDYGYTF
>TRBV7-6
CASSLADRSNEQFF
>TRBV27
CASSSYYEQYF
>TRBV4-1
CASQSSGGLHGYTF
>TRBV13
CASSSTSGGLYF
>TRBV7-9
CASSFPTRDRGAEQLF
>TRBV29-1
CGFRAGTGTIEAFF
>TRBV28
CASTEGRQPQHF
>TRBV4-2
CASSQGSVQGTQPQHF
>TRBV5-1
CASSPTGGGTEAFF
>TRBV9
CASSILSGVGTDTQYF
>TRBV13
CASSLGGGEQYF
>TRBV2
CASFELNYGYTF
>TRBV29-1
CSVADRAYSNQPQHF
>TRBV7-3
CASSLTSGGANEQFF
>TRBV4-1
CASRETTGSGYTF
>TRBV7-2
CASSSPPLVYEQFF
>TRBV28
CASSLGGNNSPLHF
>TRBV7-9
CASSSDRASGNTIYF
>TRBV19
CASIGVGDGYTF
>TRBV11-1
CASSLATEYEQYF
>TRBV2
CASRERHSSYNEQFF
>TRBV30
CAWSGAGRYF
>TRBV5-1
CASSPSVLLRGQETQYF
>TRBV5-1
CASSLGAEAGAGANVLTF
>TRBV5-4
CASSPRTGTIDEQYF
>TRBV6-1
CASSEEFVPLRVGNTIYF
>TRBV7-9
CASSQGSETQYF
>TRBV6-5
CASSPEGGNTEAFF
>TRBV6-1
CASSETSGSKGEQFF
>TRBV7-3
CASSLTAGDNNEQFF
>TRBV9
CASSVEGGNTEAFF
>TRBV12-5
CASLEGGSSYNEQFF
>TRBV6-5
CASRRTGGHQPQHF
>TRBV7-9
CASSLGCTRRRTEAFF
>TRBV5-1
CASSSRTGTYEQYF
>TRBV5-1
CASTEGSEQYF